This passage covers 12 T cell receptor beta chains from one sample sequenced in a study of chemoradiotherapy in HPV16-positive cancers. The data were produced by immunoSEQ multiplex PCR, yet TCRdb's version contains in-frame clones alone and is incomplete. The table lists 40,000 to 60,000 clones, around nine tenths of them singletons, with 2.5% to 4% in the top ten. Material: blood, obtained from a patient who underwent chemoradiotherapy. The origin of the receptors is a human donor with HPV-associated anogenital cancer.

The rearrangement joins TRBV5-4 to TRBJ1-1; D may be TRBD1 (5 bases). With 0 bases removed from V and 5 bases from J, the gap between germline ends came to 11 bases. The germline CDR1 and CDR2 sequences are SGHNT and YYREEE (reference sequence). This CDR3 is built from 14 residues. The CDR3: CASSLGVGGTEAFF. CDR3 bases: TGTGCCAGCAGCTTGGGGGTTGGGGGGACTGAAGCTTTCTTT.

The sample holds a few counts of this clone. The chain employs TRBV6-1 and TRBJ1-1, with D perhaps matching TRBD1 (5 bases). This CDR3 is 13 amino acids long. CDR1 and CDR2 from the germline V gene are MNHNS and SASEGT. Trimming took off 2 bases at V and 10 bases at J, with 14 bases between the two ends. The CDR3 coding sequence is TGTGCCAGCAGTGAAAGGACATCGCAAGCAGCTTTCTTT. It translates to CASSERTSQAAFF.

The chain has TRBV2 and TRBJ1-6; 10 bases are shared with TRBD1. V lost 7 bases and J lost 6; bases outside the gene matches: 3. CDR1 and CDR2 (germline): SNHLY, FYNNEI. This CDR3 spans 14 amino acids. The CDR3 sequence is CASTGQGGNSPLHF. The CDR3 coding sequence is TGTGCCAGCACCGGACAGGGGGGTAATTCACCCCTCCACTTT.

This chain uses TRBV11-2 with TRBJ1-2; D gene ambiguous. This CDR3 contains 16 residues. Germline lookup yields CDR1 SGHAT and CDR2 FQNNGV. Trimming cost V 5 bases and J 7 bases, with 23 bases left between them. The CDR3 sequence is CASSHRRRGKASGYTF. The DNA of the CDR3 is TGTGCCAGCAGCCACCGACGGAGAGGCAAGGCCTCTGGCTACACCTTC.

The chain links TRBV2 to TRBJ2-5; TRBD2 is a possible D gene (6 bases). Germline loops: CDR1 SNHLY, CDR2 FYNNEI. V lost 8 bases and J lost 5, with 15 bases in between. This CDR3 spans 13 amino acids. CDR3 nucleotide sequence: TGTGCCAGCGGCACCATGGGAGGCGAGACCCAGTACTTC. Amino acids: CASGTMGGETQYF.

The V gene is TRBV27, the J gene TRBJ2-7, with 9 bases identical to TRBD2. Germline loops: CDR1 MNHEY, CDR2 SMNVEV (reference sequence). CDR3 length: 17 amino acids. J gave up 0 bases and V 2 bases, and 8 bases lay outside the gene matches. The CDR3 DNA is TGTGCCAGCAGTTTAGGGGCTAGCGGGACCAACTCCTACGAGCAGTACTTC. Amino acid sequence: CASSLGASGTNSYEQYF.

CDR3 region: CASSDSAGGRNEQFF. CDR3 nucleotide sequence: TGTGCCAGCAGCGACTCAGCGGGAGGTAGGAATGAGCAGTTCTTC. V and J are TRBV9 and TRBJ2-1; 9 bases line up with TRBD2. There are 15 residues in the CDR3. In germline, CDR1 is SGDLS, CDR2 YYNGEE. With V trimmed by 3 bases and J by 7 bases, 8 bases remained unmatched.

The rearrangement joins TRBV4-1 to TRBJ2-1, with D perhaps matching TRBD1 (5 bases). Trimming cost V 0 bases and J 4 bases, with 10 bases left between them. Germline-derived CDR1 and CDR2 are MGHRA and YSYEKL. The CDR3 is made up of 15 amino acids. The CDR3, as DNA: TGCGCCAGCAGCCAAGAGGGGCGTAATTACAATGAGCAGTTCTTC. Residues: CASSQEGRNYNEQFF.

The chain recombines TRBV30 with TRBJ1-1; 9 nucleotides line up with TRBD1. With V trimmed by 2 bases and J by 4 bases, 5 bases remained unmatched. The CDR3 has 14 amino acids. CDR1 and CDR2 (germline): GTSNPN, SVGIG (reference sequence). DNA for the CDR3: TGTGCCTGGAGTTTCGGACAGGGGATCACTGAAGCTTTCTTT. Protein: CAWSFGQGITEAFF.

This chain's CDR3 is CASSYSEQGLGEQYF. CDR3 DNA: TGTGCCAGCAGTTACTCGGAACAGGGTCTGGGGGAGCAGTACTTC. The chain has TRBV6-5 and TRBJ2-7, with a possible D match to TRBD1 (6 bases). The germline V and J ends were trimmed by 0 bases and 7 bases, with 16 bases remaining between them. Germline-derived CDR1 and CDR2 are MNHEY and SVGAGI. The length of the CDR3 is 15 residues.

V usage is TRBV5-5 and J usage is TRBJ1-1; a weak D match, TRBD1 (5 bases). The CDR3 totals 14 residues. V was shortened by 2 bases and J by 8 bases, with 16 bases between the two germline ends. Germline V gene sequence: CDR1 SGHKS, CDR2 YYEKEE (reference sequence). Here the CDR3 reads CASSFWLNRLEAFF. In DNA form, the CDR3 reads TGTGCCAGCAGCTTTTGGCTAAACAGGCTCGAAGCTTTCTTT.

J is TRBJ1-1 and V is TRBV30; D is unresolved. CDR1 is GTSNPN and CDR2 is SVGIG in the germline V gene (reference sequence). The V end was cut by 0 bases, the J end by 5 bases, with 10 bases between. This CDR3 comprises 13 residues. The CDR3 nucleotides read TGTGCCTGGAGTGTCGACGGGGAAACTGAAGCTTTCTTT. This codes for CAWSVDGETEAFF.